These T cell receptor beta chains were read from a single sample in a study of blood T cell repertoires in COVID-19. Clones were read by immunoSEQ multiplex PCR, and TCRdb kept only the in-frame ones, dropping some. The top ten hold under 0.3% of the sample, which has some 700,000 clones, more than 80% seen once. Sample: peripheral blood. The receptors come from a woman aged 18-29 years with acute or convalescent COVID-19. CDR3s include the opening cysteine and the closing phenylalanine or tryptophan. D genes are given only for firm matches. A clone size is listed for some rows: how often the clone was seen (once, few, many), or a class if it is expanded.

cdr3_length	clone_size	d_call	v_call	j_call	cdr3_nt	cdr3_aa
13	-	-	TRBV20-1	TRBJ1-2	TGCAGTGCTAGTCCCGGGGGATGGGGGGGCTACACCTTC	CSASPGGWGGYTF
15	-	TRBD1	TRBV13	TRBJ1-2	TGTGCCAGCAGCTCCGGGACAGGCCTTGTCGGAGGCTACACCTTC	CASSSGTGLVGGYTF
15	-	TRBD1	TRBV19	TRBJ1-2	TGTGCCAGTAGCTCAGCTACAGGGGTCTACTATGGCTACACCTTC	CASSSATGVYYGYTF
16	-	TRBD2	TRBV5-4	TRBJ2-7	TGTGCCAGCAGCTTGGGGTCTAGCGGGGGGGTCTACGAGCAGTACTTC	CASSLGSSGGVYEQYF
16	-	-	TRBV4-2	TRBJ1-5	TGTGCCAGCAGCCAAGAAGGGGGGGGAGGGGGTCAGCCCCAGCATTTT	CASSQEGGGGGQPQHF
12	-	-	TRBV3-1/TRBV3-2	TRBJ1-2	TGTGCCAGCAGCCCCGGTACCTATGGCTACACCTTC	CASSPGTYGYTF
14	-	TRBD1	TRBV30	TRBJ1-1	TGTGCCTGGAGCTGGGACAGACTTAACACTGAAGCTTTCTTT	CAWSWDRLNTEAFF
16	-	TRBD2	TRBV4-3	TRBJ2-1	TGCGCCAGCAGCCAAGTACTAGCGGGGGGTCCCCATGAGCAGTTCTTC	CASSQVLAGGPHEQFF
11	-	-	TRBV2	TRBJ1-2	TGTGCCAGCAGCGGGGAATGGGGCTACACCTTC	CASSGEWGYTF
15	once	-	TRBV2	TRBJ1-4	TGTGCCAGCAGCGAGGAGGGGTCAACTAATGAAAAACTGTTTTTT	CASSEEGSTNEKLFF
13	-	TRBD2	TRBV7-9	TRBJ2-1	TGTGCCAGCAGCTTGCTAGCGGGGTTGGAGCAGTTCTTC	CASSLLAGLEQFF
14	few	TRBD2	TRBV10-3	TRBJ2-2	TGTGCCTCCAGCGGGGGGGAATTTTCCGGGGAGCTGTTTTTT	CASSGGEFSGELFF
18	-	-	TRBV4-3	TRBJ1-6	TGCGCCAGCAGCCTTTCGGTTAGGGGGAGCTCCTATAATTCACCCCTCCACTTT	CASSLSVRGSSYNSPLHF
13	once	-	TRBV27	TRBJ2-1	TGTGCCAGCAGTTTATCGAGGGTCCATGAGCAGTTCTTC	CASSLSRVHEQFF
14	once	-	TRBV28	TRBJ2-7	TGTGCCAGCAGTCCGAGGACTTTCACCTACGAGCAGTACTTC	CASSPRTFTYEQYF
16	-	-	TRBV7-3	TRBJ2-1	TGCCTTCAACCCTATCAGGTGGCCAGGGTAGGAAATGAGCAGTTCTTC	CLQPYQVARVGNEQFF
12	-	-	TRBV2	TRBJ1-2	TGTGCCAGCAGTGTACAGGGAAATGGCTACACCTTC	CASSVQGNGYTF
19	-	TRBD1	TRBV5-6	TRBJ1-1	TGTGCCAGCAGCTCCGGCAAGTTTGGACAGGCATTGCGCGGCACTGAAGCTTTCTTT	CASSSGKFGQALRGTEAFF